The rows below give T cell receptor beta chains drawn from one sample of a study of T cell changes during pregnancy in multiple sclerosis. The repertoire was sequenced with immunoSEQ multiplex PCR; TCRdb's copy has only in-frame clones and lacks some. The table includes more than 40,000 clones, around 92% detected once. Sequencing was performed on CD8+ T cells from peripheral blood mononuclear cells, taken after pregnancy. The receptors come from a female donor with multiple sclerosis, enrolled in a pregnancy study. The conserved cysteine and the conserved F or W are not part of the CDR3 here.

CDR3aa: ASSPQGADEKLF
v_gene: TRBV9
j_gene: TRBJ1-4

CDR3aa: ASSLATSQGESSYNEQF
v_gene: TRBV7-6
j_gene: TRBJ2-1

CDR3aa: ASSDWGTGGTEAF
v_gene: TRBV10-2
j_gene: TRBJ1-1

CDR3aa: ASSIGGPLELF
v_gene: TRBV19
j_gene: TRBJ2-2

CDR3aa: ASAPWQGVANEQY
v_gene: TRBV27
j_gene: TRBJ2-7

CDR3aa: ASSITGTSGAPNTGELF
v_gene: TRBV7-9
j_gene: TRBJ2-2

CDR3aa: ASSGDSSGANVLT
v_gene: TRBV6-1
j_gene: TRBJ2-6

CDR3aa: SVRATGQGRSNGYT
v_gene: TRBV29-1
j_gene: TRBJ1-2

CDR3aa: ASSLSQLNTEAF
v_gene: TRBV27
j_gene: TRBJ1-1

CDR3aa: ATSDRSSYEQY
v_gene: TRBV5-6
j_gene: TRBJ2-7

CDR3aa: ASGFITSTLANYGYT
v_gene: TRBV12-5
j_gene: TRBJ1-2

CDR3aa: ASSLLQGKNIQY
v_gene: TRBV11-2
j_gene: TRBJ2-4

CDR3aa: ASSPGGGGNEQY
v_gene: TRBV27
j_gene: TRBJ2-7

CDR3aa: ASSIVGTGYGYT
v_gene: TRBV19
j_gene: TRBJ1-2

CDR3aa: ASSRVEAYSPLH
v_gene: TRBV7-9
j_gene: TRBJ1-6

CDR3aa: ASSLAGGRGRGQPQH
v_gene: TRBV7-8
j_gene: TRBJ1-5

CDR3aa: SVDRVSEQF
v_gene: TRBV29-1
j_gene: TRBJ2-1

CDR3aa: ASRPTAGSYNEQF
v_gene: TRBV7-9
j_gene: TRBJ2-1

CDR3aa: ASSLSDRVFHEQY
v_gene: TRBV7-2
j_gene: TRBJ2-7

CDR3aa: ASSYTGVHGYT
v_gene: TRBV7-2
j_gene: TRBJ1-2

CDR3aa: ASSQDRGDYRLSEDEQY
v_gene: TRBV4-2
j_gene: TRBJ2-7

CDR3aa: ASSLFGAYEQY
v_gene: TRBV27
j_gene: TRBJ2-7

CDR3aa: ASSSPKTETQY
v_gene: TRBV27
j_gene: TRBJ2-5

CDR3aa: ASSGYQREETQY
v_gene: TRBV14
j_gene: TRBJ2-5

CDR3aa: ASSRGTTDNEQF
v_gene: TRBV27
j_gene: TRBJ2-1

CDR3aa: ASSLAGTSPHEQY
v_gene: TRBV5-1
j_gene: TRBJ2-7

CDR3aa: ASSQDWGGQGNEKLF
v_gene: TRBV4-2
j_gene: TRBJ1-4

CDR3aa: ASSIVESAGEQY
v_gene: TRBV19
j_gene: TRBJ2-7

CDR3aa: ASSGQGGETQY
v_gene: TRBV6-5
j_gene: TRBJ2-5

CDR3aa: ASSFSGTEAF
v_gene: TRBV7-9
j_gene: TRBJ1-1

CDR3aa: ASSSPPMDRVPF
v_gene: TRBV7-9
j_gene: TRBJ2-1

CDR3aa: ASIQGADYGYT
v_gene: TRBV19
j_gene: TRBJ1-2

CDR3aa: ATEDRNYGYT
v_gene: TRBV15
j_gene: TRBJ1-2

CDR3aa: ASSPGQSSQPQH
v_gene: TRBV4-3
j_gene: TRBJ1-5

CDR3aa: ASSLDPRVLGSGNTIY
v_gene: TRBV5-5
j_gene: TRBJ1-3

CDR3aa: ASRTSGTGPSEAF
v_gene: TRBV19
j_gene: TRBJ1-1

CDR3aa: ASSALAGTSYEQY
v_gene: TRBV6-1
j_gene: TRBJ2-7

CDR3aa: ASSQDPGGREETQY
v_gene: TRBV4-1
j_gene: TRBJ2-5

CDR3aa: ASSSYSALEAF
v_gene: TRBV7-3
j_gene: TRBJ1-1